The clone carrying this TCR beta chain was counted a few times. The CDR3 is 17 residues long. With V trimmed by 4 bases and J by 4 bases, 10 bases remained unmatched. The germline CDR1 and CDR2 sequences are SGHTA and FQGNSA. These data come from a study of T-cell reconstitution after alpha-beta-depleted transplantation in children. The authors prepared the TCRbeta library with unique molecular identifiers. TCRdb reprocessed the PCR reads with MiXCR, giving one entry per CDR3 protein. The table lists some 640,000 distinct CDR3 sequences, roughly 17% of them singletons. Here the sequenced sample was PBMCs from the stem cell graft donor, taken from the stem cell graft. This sequence was found in a human donor who donated a stem cell graft to a child with acute myeloid leukemia. V gene TRBV7-2 combines with J gene TRBJ2-1; 10 bases agree with TRBD2. Here the CDR3 DNA reads TGTGCCAGCAGCTATCACAGAGCGGGGGGGCCATACAATGAGCAGTTCTTC. Translation: CASSYHRAGGPYNEQFF.